Shown below are 22 T cell receptor beta chains from a single sample sequenced in a study of blood T cell repertoires in COVID-19. Using immunoSEQ multiplex PCR, the repertoire was profiled, and TCRdb retains in-frame clones only, with some absent. The repertoire includes 120,000 to 150,000 clones, 80% to 90% of them detected once, and 3% sits in the top ten. What was sequenced was peripheral blood. These receptors originate from a woman between 55 and 75 years old with active COVID-19.

This clone was counted once. The J gene is TRBJ2-1, the V gene TRBV4-3; a weak D match, TRBD2 (5 bases). Trimming stripped 0 bases from V and 14 bases from J, with 17 bases between. Germline V gene sequence: CDR1 LGHNA, CDR2 YSLEER. This CDR3 comprises 14 residues. This CDR3 reads CASSQDTFGGSKFF. Written as DNA, the CDR3 is TGCGCCAGCAGCCAAGATACCTTTGGCGGGTCGAAGTTCTTC.

This chain connects TRBV27 to TRBJ1-1; D is undetermined. Trimming left V 6 bases short and J 3 bases short, with 8 bases between. Germline values: CDR1 MNHEY, CDR2 SMNVEV (reference sequence). The CDR3 has 12 amino acids. The chain's CDR3 is CASRAGDTEAFF. Written as DNA, the CDR3 is TGTGCCAGCAGGGCCGGGGACACTGAAGCTTTCTTT.

The chain has TRBV3-1 (or the pseudogene TRBV3-2) and TRBJ2-2; D unresolved. Trimming took off 1 base at V and 1 base at J, with 7 bases between the two ends. CDR3 size: 15 residues. In germline, CDR1 is LGHDT, CDR2 YNNKEL (reference sequence). This CDR3 is CASSQGYGNTGELFF. The CDR3 DNA reads TGTGCCAGCAGCCAAGGCTACGGGAACACCGGGGAGCTGTTTTTT.

The chain is built from TRBV28 and TRBJ2-2; the D gene is possibly TRBD2 (5 bases). Trimming removed 10 bases from V and 2 bases from J, with 14 bases in between. The CDR3 totals 14 residues. Per germline, CDR1 MDHEN and CDR2 SYDVKM. In DNA form, the CDR3 reads TGTGCCATTGCACAGCGGCCTAACACCGGGGAGCTGTTTTTT. Protein sequence: CAIAQRPNTGELFF.

The rearrangement uses TRBV5-5 and TRBJ2-1; no clear D gene. This CDR3 has 12 residues. V lost 6 bases and J 5 bases, leaving 9 bases between the germline ends. Germline V gene data show CDR1 as SGHKS and CDR2 as YYEKEE (reference sequence). CDR3 protein: CASTETNNEQFF. The CDR3 bases are TGTGCCAGCACCGAGACAAACAATGAGCAGTTCTTC.

The chain combines TRBV2 with TRBJ1-4; perhaps TRBD1 as D (5 bases). V was pared by 3 bases and J by 5 bases, with 13 bases between. The CDR3 length is 15 residues. Germline V gene sequence: CDR1 SNHLY, CDR2 FYNNEI. CDR3: CASSEVGGENEKLFF. CDR3 in DNA: TGTGCCAGCAGTGAGGTGGGGGGGGAGAATGAAAAACTGTTTTTT.

This chain connects TRBV19 to TRBJ1-5, with TRBD1 as a possible D gene (5 bases). CDR3 length equals 17 residues. Germline CDR1 is LNHDA and CDR2 is SQIVND (reference sequence). V was cut by 4 bases and J by 4 bases, with 20 bases left in between. The CDR3 reads CASSSSFGRVWNQPQHF. CDR3 coding DNA: TGTGCCAGTAGTAGCAGCTTTGGCAGGGTTTGGAATCAGCCCCAGCATTTT.

V gene TRBV19 combines with J gene TRBJ2-1; no clear D gene. The CDR3 sequence is 13 residues long. Trimming shortened V by 3 bases and J by 4 bases, and 7 bases separated the two germline ends. Per germline, CDR1 LNHDA and CDR2 SQIVND (reference sequence). The CDR3: CASSISHYNEQFF. CDR3 DNA: TGTGCCAGTAGTATTTCCCATTACAATGAGCAGTTCTTC. Full variable domain (remainder filled in from reference TRBV19 and TRBJ2-1): DGGITQSPKYLFRKEGQNVTLSCEQNLNHDAMYWYRQDPGQGLRLIYYSQIVNDFQKGDIAEGYSVSREKKESFPLTVTSAQKNPTAFYLCASSISHYNEQFFGPGTRLTVL.

This rearrangement joins TRBV7-3 to TRBJ2-1; 11 nucleotides line up with TRBD2. V lost 5 bases to trimming and J lost 6 bases; unmatched junction nucleotides: 6. Germline-derived CDR1 and CDR2 are SGHTA and FQGTGA. This CDR3 is 15 amino acids long. The CDR3 spells CASSRTSGSSNEQFF. The CDR3, as DNA: TGTGCCAGCAGCCGAACTAGCGGGAGTAGCAATGAGCAGTTCTTC.

The V call is TRBV3-1 (or the pseudogene TRBV3-2), the J call TRBJ1-4; tentatively, D is TRBD1 (6 bases). The V end was cut by 1 base, the J end by 2 bases, with 11 bases between. The germline CDR1 and CDR2 sequences are LGHDT and YNNKEL (reference sequence). The CDR3 has 16 residues. In nucleotides, the CDR3 is TGTGCCAGCAGCCAAGGGTGGGGGCCTACTAATGAAAAACTGTTTTTT. This gives the protein CASSQGWGPTNEKLFF.

The chain uses TRBV7-2 and TRBJ2-1, with 9 bases aligning to TRBD1. The CDR3 runs 15 residues. CDR1 is SGHTA and CDR2 is FQGNSA in the germline V gene. V lost 1 base, J lost 6 bases, and 4 bases stayed unmatched. The CDR3 DNA is TGTGCCAGCAGCTTAGACAGGGGGCTGGGCAATGAGCAGTTCTTC. This codes for CASSLDRGLGNEQFF.

This clone was observed a few times. The chain combines TRBV9 with TRBJ1-3; D not certain. The CDR3 has 17 residues. Germline V gene sequence: CDR1 SGDLS, CDR2 YYNGEE. Trimming cost V 0 bases and J 0 bases, with 13 bases left between them. The CDR3 nucleotides read TGTGCCAGCAGCGTAGCTGAGTACGTGAGCTCTGGAAACACCATATATTTT. This translates into CASSVAEYVSSGNTIYF.

This chain links TRBV5-6 with TRBJ1-4, with TRBD1 matching 9 bases. V lost 2 bases and J lost 8; bases outside the gene matches: 7. This CDR3 region has 15 residues. Looked up from germline, CDR1 is SGHDT and CDR2 is YYEEEE. DNA for the CDR3: TGTGCCAGCAGCTTTCTGACAGGGGGAGAGGAAAAACTGTTTTTT. Amino acids: CASSFLTGGEEKLFF.

This clone was seen once. The V and J genes are TRBV4-3 and TRBJ2-3, with a possible D match to TRBD1 (5 bases). Germline V lookup: CDR1 LGHNA, CDR2 YSLEER. CDR3 length: 15 residues. Trimming shortened V by 2 bases and J by 2 bases, and 11 bases separated the two germline ends. The CDR3 spells CASSQQTGATDTQYF. As DNA, the CDR3 is TGCGCCAGCAGCCAACAAACAGGAGCCACAGATACGCAGTATTTT.

The J gene is TRBJ1-4, the V gene TRBV9, with 7 bases lining up with TRBD1. This CDR3 has 15 amino acids. After removal of 5 bases from V and 2 bases from J, the junction contained 6 bases not matched to a gene. Per germline, CDR1 SGDLS and CDR2 YYNGEE. CDR3 bases: TGTGCCAGCAGTGCCAGGGGGAGCACTAATGAAAAACTGTTTTTT. Translating gives CASSARGSTNEKLFF.

The chain has TRBV28 and TRBJ2-7; possible D gene TRBD2, 6 bases. The germline CDR1 and CDR2 sequences are MDHEN and SYDVKM. This CDR3 contains 15 residues. The germline V and J ends were trimmed by 1 base and 2 bases, with 12 bases remaining between them. CDR3 protein: CASSLLGGGTYEQYF. The CDR3, as DNA: TGTGCCAGCAGTTTATTGGGGGGTGGGACCTACGAGCAGTACTTC.

The CDR3 DNA follows: TGTGCCAGCAGCTTGGAGGTGGACAGGATCGCAGAGCAGTACTTC. Protein sequence: CASSLEVDRIAEQYF. The chain joins TRBV7-2 to TRBJ2-7, with 7 bases fitting TRBD1. The germline V gene has CDR1 SGHTA and CDR2 FQGNSA. V lost 3 bases and J lost 7; bases outside the gene matches: 12. The CDR3 has 15 amino acids. Filled out from reference TRBV7-2 and TRBJ2-7, the complete variable domain reads GAGVSQSPSNKVTEKGKDVELRCDPISGHTALYWYRQSLGQGLEFLIYFQGNSAPDKSGLPSDRFSAERTGGSVSTLTIQRTQQEDSAVYLCASSLEVDRIAEQYFGPGTRLTVT.

This chain uses TRBV9 with TRBJ2-5; D might be TRBD2 (5 bases). Germline-derived CDR1 and CDR2 are SGDLS and YYNGEE. Trimming pared 4 bases from V and 5 bases from J, leaving 12 bases between. This CDR3 is 13 amino acids long. The CDR3 sequence: CASSSGSGETQYF. The CDR3 DNA follows: TGTGCCAGCAGCTCGGGGAGCGGTGAGACCCAGTACTTC.

The chain has TRBV11-2 and TRBJ1-5; 9 bases agree with TRBD1. V lost 6 bases, J lost 7 bases, and 7 bases stayed unmatched. The CDR3 is 14 residues long. Per the germline V gene, CDR1 is SGHAT and CDR2 is FQNNGV. CDR3 coding DNA: TGTGCCAGCAGTTCCGGGACAGGGCGGCAGCCCCAGCATTTT. This gives the protein CASSSGTGRQPQHF.

V gene TRBV27 combines with J gene TRBJ1-1, with 8 bases identical to TRBD1. This CDR3 has 16 residues. Unmatched junction bases numbered 7, after V lost 4 bases and J lost 0 bases. The germline V gene has CDR1 MNHEY and CDR2 SMNVEV (reference sequence). This CDR3 reads CASSSQGALLNTEAFF. The CDR3 bases are TGTGCCAGCAGTTCCCAGGGGGCTCTATTGAACACTGAAGCTTTCTTT.

The V and J genes are TRBV10-3 and TRBJ1-1; 7 positions match TRBD1. With 1 base clipped from V and 5 bases from J, the junction kept 1 base outside the gene matches. From germline, CDR1 is ENHRY and CDR2 SYGVKD. The CDR3 is 13 residues long. For the CDR3, the DNA is TGTGCCATCAGTGAGTTGACAGGGACTGAAGCTTTCTTT. It specifies CAISELTGTEAFF.

The CDR3 DNA follows: TGTGCCAGCAGTTCAGGGTGGGTGTTGAACACTGAAGCTTTCTTT. Its translation is CASSSGWVLNTEAFF. The J gene is TRBJ1-1, the V gene TRBV28, with D possibly matching TRBD1 (5 bases). The CDR3 length is 15 residues. V lost 4 bases and J 0 bases, leaving 12 bases between the germline ends. Germline CDR1 is MDHEN and CDR2 is SYDVKM.